This TCR beta chain was obtained from a study of blood T cell repertoires in COVID-19. Study summary: Material from acute and convalescent COVID-19 was sourced from the United States, Italy and Spain. T cells, B-cell-depleted T cells, or PBMCs supplied cDNA or gDNA.

As originally analysed: Nucleated cell counts were estimated from reference gene primer amplification. Measured with immunoSEQ multiplex PCR; TCRdb has only the in-frame clones, and not every one. That table supplies the V and J calls and clone size; D and trimming were determined from the DNA. Among approximately 210,000 clones listed, about 92% were seen once. Germline assignment: CDR1 SGHTA and CDR2 FQGTGA. The CDR3 spans 12 residues. The V end was cut by 2 bases, the J end by 11 bases, with 12 bases between. Sequenced sample: peripheral blood. This sequence joins TRBV7-3 and TRBJ1-1, with D unclear. This clonotype was sampled from a man aged 30 to 39 with acute or convalescent COVID-19. The CDR3 loop is CASSLEGSRAFF. The CDR3 DNA reads TGTGCCAGCAGCTTAGAGGGAAGTAGGGCTTTCTTT.